Each of the 12 T cell receptor beta chains below was sequenced from the same sample in a study of cytomegalovirus exposure and HLA in healthy donors (dated by TCRdb to 2015 to 2018). Receptor amplification or capture employed the immunoSEQ multiplex PCR assay. The multiplex PCR relied on a mix of 60 forward primers for TCR Vbeta segments and 13 reverse primers for TCR Jbeta segments. In its TCRdb copy, this immuneACCESS table keeps in-frame sequences only and misses some clones. Where compared with another copy, unresolved V genes explain less than half of these, and the others have no known cause. The sample's table lists a count of more than 70,000 clones. Of the sample, roughly 1.5% is held by the ten largest clones. The source material was PBMCs. The origin of the receptors is a woman aged 55-70 years in good health and CMV-seronegative.

CDR3 in DNA: TGCGCCAGCAGCCGCGACAGAGAAGAGACCCAGTACTTC. Protein: CASSRDREETQYF. This chain uses TRBV5-1 with TRBJ2-5, with D perhaps matching TRBD1 (5 bases). The V end was cut by 4 bases, the J end by 3 bases, with 10 bases between. The CDR3 runs 13 residues. The germline CDR1 and CDR2 sequences are SGHRS and YFSETQ.

The chain is built from TRBV19 and TRBJ1-2, with D possibly being TRBD1 (6 bases). The CDR3 is 13 residues long. Deletions cut 7 bases from V and 4 bases from J, with 13 bases between. The germline V gene encodes CDR1 LNHDA and CDR2 SQIVND (reference sequence). DNA for the CDR3: TGTGCCAGTATGGAGGACAGTCTCTATGGCTACACCTTC. Translating it yields CASMEDSLYGYTF. Looking up the rest from reference TRBV19 and TRBJ1-2 gives the full variable domain: DGGITQSPKYLFRKEGQNVTLSCEQNLNHDAMYWYRQDPGQGLRLIYYSQIVNDFQKGDIAEGYSVSREKKESFPLTVTSAQKNPTAFYLCASMEDSLYGYTFGSGTRLTVV.

The chain carries TRBV6-5 and TRBJ1-2, with D perhaps TRBD1 (5 bases). This CDR3 comprises 15 residues. Per germline, CDR1 MNHEY and CDR2 SVGAGI. V was clipped by 2 bases and J by 4 bases, with 14 bases between them. CDR3 sequence (DNA): TGTGCCAGCAGTTACCTTACAGGCGCAAGCTATGGCTACACCTTC. It yields the protein CASSYLTGASYGYTF.

This rearrangement joins TRBV5-3 to TRBJ2-2; D unresolved. TRBV5-3 is filed as an ORF, its function uncertain. This CDR3 spans 12 amino acids. V lost 5 bases to trimming and J lost 6 bases, with 8 bases between them. CDR3 region: CARSPLPGELFF. The CDR3 nucleotides read TGTGCCAGAAGTCCTCTCCCCGGGGAGCTGTTTTTT.

The V gene is TRBV4-2, the J gene TRBJ2-7; the D is unclear. V was trimmed by 1 base and J by 4 bases, leaving 14 bases between them. CDR3 size: 15 residues. Germline V gene lookup returns CDR1 LGHNA and CDR2 YNFKEQ. DNA for the CDR3: TGTGCCAGCAGCCAAGTCGCGGCATCGAATTACGAGCAGTACTTC. This translates into CASSQVAASNYEQYF.

The CDR3 loop reads CASSQGLGDSPLHF. In DNA form, the CDR3 reads TGTGCCAGCAGTCAGGGGTTAGGGGATTCACCCCTCCACTTT. The rearrangement uses TRBV6-5 and TRBJ1-6; D possibly corresponds to TRBD1 (6 bases). Germline V CDR1 and CDR2: MNHEY, SVGAGI. The V and J ends lost 5 bases and 8 bases respectively, with 13 bases between them. This CDR3 spans 14 amino acids.

The CDR3 nucleotides are TGTGCCAGCAGCGTAGTCCCCTCAGGGCTGGATTCACCCCTCCACTTT. This gives the protein CASSVVPSGLDSPLHF. The chain links TRBV9 to TRBJ1-6, with D possibly TRBD1 on 5 matching bases. The length of the CDR3 is 16 residues. V lost 0 bases and J lost 8, with 15 bases in between. Germline lookup yields CDR1 SGDLS and CDR2 YYNGEE.

The V and J genes are TRBV15 and TRBJ2-3; TRBD2 agrees at 14 bases. This CDR3 has 16 residues. Germline values: CDR1 LNHNV, CDR2 YYDKDF (reference sequence). V was pared by 3 bases and J by 4 bases, with 3 bases of the junction left unmatched. CDR3 DNA: TGTGCCACCAGCAGGGGACTAGCGGGAGTTGCAGATACGCAGTATTTT. Translation gives CATSRGLAGVADTQYF.

The rearrangement uses TRBV5-1 and TRBJ2-3; tentatively, D is TRBD1 (6 bases). Trimming shortened V by 2 bases and J by 2 bases, and 12 bases separated the two germline ends. This CDR3 comprises 15 residues. Germline CDR1 is SGHRS and CDR2 is YFSETQ. CDR3 sequence reads: CASSLMDSLTDTQYF. CDR3 DNA sequence: TGCGCCAGCAGCTTAATGGACAGTCTCACAGATACGCAGTATTTT.

The chain links TRBV28 to TRBJ1-1; no clear D. V lost 3 bases, J lost 7 bases, and 9 bases lay in between. This CDR3 region has 12 residues. Germline assignment: CDR1 MDHEN and CDR2 SYDVKM. CDR3 bases: TGTGCCAGCAGTTTCGTTAAGAGTGAAGCTTTCTTT. This sequence encodes CASSFVKSEAFF. The full variable domain, rest sourced from reference TRBV28 and TRBJ1-1, is DVKVTQSSRYLVKRTGEKVFLECVQDMDHENMFWYRQDPGLGLRLIYFSYDVKMKEKGDIPEGYSVSREKKERFSLILESASTNQTSMYLCASSFVKSEAFFGQGTRLTVV.

The chain has TRBV19 and TRBJ2-3; 9 nucleotides align to TRBD2. V trimming: 0 bases; J trimming: 4 bases; junction bases outside the gene matches: 14. The CDR3 runs 19 residues. Germline V gene lookup returns CDR1 LNHDA and CDR2 SQIVND (reference sequence). The CDR3 DNA is TGTGCCAGTAGTATAGATTCTCCGTTCAGCGGGAGGAACTCAGATACGCAGTATTTT. It codes for CASSIDSPFSGRNSDTQYF. The entire variable domain, with the rest obtained from reference TRBV19 and TRBJ2-3, is as follows: DGGITQSPKYLFRKEGQNVTLSCEQNLNHDAMYWYRQDPGQGLRLIYYSQIVNDFQKGDIAEGYSVSREKKESFPLTVTSAQKNPTAFYLCASSIDSPFSGRNSDTQYFGPGTRLTVL.

The gene calls are TRBV7-5 and TRBJ2-5; the table names TRBD1, a call not compared with the DNA. TRBV7-5 constitutes a pseudogene. The CDR3 loop spans 16 amino acids. The CDR3 spells CARSPEQGARTKTQYF. The CDR3 DNA is TGTGCCAGAAGTCCCGAACAGGGGGCGCGGACGAAGACCCAGTACTTC.